These T cell receptor beta chains were read from a single sample in a study of shared clonotypes between healthy human individuals. Method: immunoSEQ multiplex PCR; TCRdb's copy keeps in-frame clones and lacks some. The table lists around 2.1 million clones, under 97% of them singletons. Sequenced sample: naive CD4+ T cells sorted from blood. The receptor set was obtained from a man between 18 and 29 years old in good health. Each CDR3 is given with its conserved first and last residue. Each record gives: clone size, V gene, D gene, J gene, CDR3 protein, CDR3 DNA. The D gene is left open where the match is weak. Some rows have no size entry. The others give once, few or many, or a class for an expanded clone.

.,TRBV7-2,.,TRBJ1-2,CASSLSENYGYTF,TGTGCCAGCAGCTTATCAGAAAACTATGGCTACACCTTC
.,TRBV5-1,TRBD1,TRBJ2-7,CASSWTGAPYEQYF,TGCGCCAGCAGTTGGACAGGGGCCCCCTACGAGCAGTACTTC
once,TRBV4-3,.,TRBJ1-2,CASSQNSGTSGYTF,TGCGCCAGCAGCCAAAATTCCGGGACAAGTGGCTACACCTTC
.,TRBV6-1,.,TRBJ1-2,CASSDEYSGLNYGYTF,TGTGCCAGCAGTGATGAGTACAGCGGCCTGAACTATGGCTACACCTTC
.,TRBV7-2,.,TRBJ1-6,CASTARGSIGSPLHF,TGTGCCAGCACCGCCAGGGGTAGCATAGGTTCACCCCTCCACTTT
.,TRBV28,.,TRBJ2-7,CASSFTAGNHEQYF,TGTGCCAGCAGTTTTACTGCAGGGAACCACGAGCAGTACTTC
.,TRBV28,TRBD1,TRBJ1-1,CASRGTDRLAEAFF,TGTGCCAGCAGGGGGACAGACCGCCTGGCTGAAGCTTTCTTT
.,TRBV5-1,.,TRBJ2-7,CASSSRGSSSYEQYF,TGCGCCAGCAGCTCTAGGGGTTCTAGCTCCTACGAGCAGTACTTC
.,TRBV7-2,.,TRBJ2-5,CASRLGPSQETQYF,TGTGCCAGCAGACTCGGGCCCTCACAAGAGACCCAGTACTTC
.,TRBV7-7,.,TRBJ2-3,CASSPTYSSTDTQYF,TGTGCTAGCAGCCCGACTTACTCTAGCACAGATACGCAGTATTTT
once,TRBV2,TRBD2,TRBJ2-1,CASSGPSGSKGEQFF,TGTGCCAGCAGTGGGCCGAGCGGGAGTAAGGGTGAGCAGTTCTTC